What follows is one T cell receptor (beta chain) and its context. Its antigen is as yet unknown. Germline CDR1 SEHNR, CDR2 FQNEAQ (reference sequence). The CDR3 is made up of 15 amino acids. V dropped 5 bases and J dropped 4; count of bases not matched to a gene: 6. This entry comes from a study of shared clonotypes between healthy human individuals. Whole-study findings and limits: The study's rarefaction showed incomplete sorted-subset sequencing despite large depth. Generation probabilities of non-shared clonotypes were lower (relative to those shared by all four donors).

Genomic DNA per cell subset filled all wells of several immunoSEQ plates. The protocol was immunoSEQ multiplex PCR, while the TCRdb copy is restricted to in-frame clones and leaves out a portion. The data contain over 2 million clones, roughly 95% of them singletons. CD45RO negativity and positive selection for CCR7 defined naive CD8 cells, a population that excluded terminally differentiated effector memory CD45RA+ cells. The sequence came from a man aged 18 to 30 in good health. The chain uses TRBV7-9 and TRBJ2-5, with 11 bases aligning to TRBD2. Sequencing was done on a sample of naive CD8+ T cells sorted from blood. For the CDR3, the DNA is TGTGCCAGCAGCGTTAGCGGGGGGGCTGGAGAGACCCAGTACTTC. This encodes CASSVSGGAGETQYF. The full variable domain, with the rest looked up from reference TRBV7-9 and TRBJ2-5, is DTGVSQNPRHKITKRGQNVTFRCDPISEHNRLYWYRQTLGQGPEFLTYFQNEAQLEKSRLLSDRFSAERPKGSFSTLEIQRTEQGDSAMYLCASSVSGGAGETQYFGPGTRLLVL.